This is a list of T cell receptor beta chains from one sample in a study of T cells in Graves' hyperthyroidism and ophthalmopathy. In TCRdb, the multiplex PCR reads were re-called with MiXCR into one record per CDR3 protein. The sample shows hundreds of thousands of distinct CDR3 sequences, under 25% of them seen only once. Sequences were obtained from blood. These receptor sequences come from a man aged 25 to 40 with Graves' ophthalmopathy. Each CDR3 is given with its conserved first and last residue. The D gene is left open where the match is weak. The size of a clone is reported for some rows only, either as once, few or many, or as a class for expanded clones.

many	TRBJ1-1	NA	TRBV5-5	15	TGTGCCAGCAGCATGAGAGGGCCGATGAACACTGAAGCTTTCTTT	CASSMRGPMNTEAFF
NA	TRBJ1-2	NA	TRBV28	14	TGTGCCAGCAGTTTAGTGCAGGGAGTCTATGGCTACACCTTC	CASSLVQGVYGYTF
many	TRBJ1-2	TRBD1	TRBV6-6	15	TGTGCCAGCAGTTACGGCTCGACAGGGCTCTATGGCTACACCTTC	CASSYGSTGLYGYTF
NA	TRBJ2-7	TRBD1	TRBV25-1	14	TGTGCCAGCAGTGAACCGGGACAGGTCTACGAGCAGTACTTC	CASSEPGQVYEQYF
many	TRBJ2-3	TRBD2	TRBV11-2	17	TGTGCCAGCAGCTTATGGGGGGGAGGGGAGTCTGCAGATACGCAGTATTTT	CASSLWGGGESADTQYF
many	TRBJ2-1	TRBD2	TRBV5-1	15	TGCGCCAGCAGCTTTAAGCGGGGGGCGTACAATGAGCAGTTCTTC	CASSFKRGAYNEQFF
NA	TRBJ1-2	NA	TRBV5-1	15	TGCGCCAGCAGCTATAAGTCCGGGACGGGAGATGGCTACACCTTC	CASSYKSGTGDGYTF
NA	TRBJ2-7	NA	TRBV10-3	12	TGTGCCATCAGTGAAGGAGGGTTCGAGCAGTACTTC	CAISEGGFEQYF
NA	TRBJ2-5	NA	TRBV6-2/TRBV6-3	16	TGTGCCAGCAGTTACTCGATTCGAGATCTACAAGAGACCCAGTACTTC	CASSYSIRDLQETQYF
many	TRBJ1-2	TRBD1	TRBV20-1	15	TGCAGTGCTAGAGTCCCTGGGACAGGGATTATTGGCTACACCTTC	CSARVPGTGIIGYTF
few	TRBJ1-2	NA	TRBV2	14	TGTGCCAGCAGTGAAGCGCTGGGGGGTCTGGGCTACACCTTC	CASSEALGGLGYTF
NA	TRBJ1-2	TRBD1	TRBV10-3	15	TGTGCCATCAGTGAGAGGGACGACAGGGAACGTGGCTACACCTTC	CAISERDDRERGYTF
few	TRBJ2-5	NA	TRBV18	15	TGTGCCAGCTCAGACACCACCTTCCACCAAGAGACCCAGTACTTC	CASSDTTFHQETQYF
few	TRBJ2-7	TRBD2	TRBV4-3	15	TGCGCCAGCAGCCAGGCGCTAGCGGGAGCCTACGAGCAGTACTTC	CASSQALAGAYEQYF
few	TRBJ2-5	TRBD2	TRBV11-2	14	TGTGCCAGCAGCTTAGGGCGGGGGATTGAGACCCAGTACTTC	CASSLGRGIETQYF
NA	TRBJ2-7	NA	TRBV6-1	13	TGTGCCAGCAGCCAGGCAAACACCTACGAGCAGTACTTC	CASSQANTYEQYF
few	TRBJ2-1	TRBD2	TRBV7-2	17	TGTGCCAGCAGCTCTGCCGTTACTAGCGGGGGATACAATGAGCAGTTCTTC	CASSSAVTSGGYNEQFF
few	TRBJ1-2	NA	TRBV20-1	14	TGCAGTGCTAGAGATCCCTACCGAGGCTATGGCTACACCTTC	CSARDPYRGYGYTF
NA	TRBJ1-5	NA	TRBV20-1	13	TGCAGTGCCAAAGGGGGGCAGAATCAGCCCCAGCATTTT	CSAKGGQNQPQHF
NA	TRBJ2-2	NA	TRBV6-5	15	TGTGCCAGCAGTTACTTAACAGGACGAGGGGGGGAGCTGTTTTTT	CASSYLTGRGGELFF
few	TRBJ1-5	TRBD1	TRBV18	16	TGTGCCAGCTCACCCTCAACCGGACAGGCTAATCAGCCCCAGCATTTT	CASSPSTGQANQPQHF
NA	TRBJ2-6	NA	TRBV5-6	17	TGTGCCAGCTTACAGTGGGGAGGTGGAGGGGGGGCCAACGTCCTGACTTTC	CASLQWGGGGGANVLTF
NA	TRBJ2-1	NA	TRBV12-3/TRBV12-4	14	TGTGCCAGCAGTAAAGGGACCTTAGGCGATGAGCAGTTCTTC	CASSKGTLGDEQFF
NA	TRBJ1-5	NA	TRBV28	14	TGTGCCAGCAGTCCTGGGGATTACAATCAGCCCCAGCATTTT	CASSPGDYNQPQHF
NA	TRBJ2-1	NA	TRBV29-1	12	TGCAGCGTGCTGGGACGAAGCGATGAGCAGTTCTTC	CSVLGRSDEQFF
NA	TRBJ2-7	NA	TRBV12-3/TRBV12-4	13	TGTGCCAGCAGTCTCATGCGCGGGGTGGGGCAGTACTTC	CASSLMRGVGQYF
few	TRBJ2-2	TRBD2	TRBV20-1	16	TGCAGTGCTCATTCGGGTCGGGAGGGCCACATCGGGGAGCTGTTTTTT	CSAHSGREGHIGELFF
NA	TRBJ2-1	NA	TRBV12-3/TRBV12-4	13	TGTGCCAGCAGTTTAATCGAGGGAACGGAGCAGTTCTTC	CASSLIEGTEQFF
many	TRBJ2-1	TRBD2	TRBV7-8	15	TGTGCCAGCAGCTCAGGACTAGCGCCTTACAATGAGCAGTTCTTC	CASSSGLAPYNEQFF
NA	TRBJ2-7	NA	TRBV7-9	14	TGTGCCAGCAGCTTAAATTCTCCGACCTACGAGCAGTACTTC	CASSLNSPTYEQYF
NA	TRBJ2-1	TRBD2	TRBV7-2	18	TGTGCCAGCAGCTTAAGGCAGGCTAGCGGGACGCTCTACAATGAGCAGTTCTTC	CASSLRQASGTLYNEQFF
few	TRBJ2-7	NA	TRBV14	16	TGTGCCAGCAGTGAAGAACACAGGCCTCCCTTCGACGAGCAGTACTTC	CASSEEHRPPFDEQYF
few	TRBJ2-7	TRBD2	TRBV20-1	15	TGCAGTGCTAGAGCTCTAGCGGGAGGCTCCTACGAGCAGTACTTC	CSARALAGGSYEQYF
many	TRBJ2-7	TRBD2	TRBV2	14	TGTGCCAGCAGTGGACTAGCGAACTCCTACGAGCAGTACTTC	CASSGLANSYEQYF
many	TRBJ1-2	TRBD1	TRBV12-3/TRBV12-4	11	TGTGCCAGCAGCCGGGACAGGGACTACACCTTC	CASSRDRDYTF